This T cell receptor (beta chain) was captured by sequencing in a study of blood T cells in healthy people across ages. Findings and caveats of the study: Per million T cells, TCR beta diversity dropped roughly linearly as age increased. Underestimates were what the diversity estimates from one million T cells were considered to be. Leaving the PBMCs unsorted stopped any conclusive comparison of naive versus antigen-experienced cells.

About this clonotype: Its specificity is unknown.

Germline lookup yields CDR1 MNHEY and CDR2 SMNVEV (reference sequence). Trimming cost V 5 bases and J 1 base; bases outside gene matches: 4. CDR3 length: 14 amino acids. Using a J-beta primer mix together with a sample-barcoded 5' primer, a second PCR was run for about 6 to 11 cycles. MiXCR, run by TCRdb on the 5' RACE reads, gives a single entry per CDR3 protein. This table holds roughly 2 million distinct CDR3 sequences, roughly 52% found once. This TCR came from a woman aged 35 to 49 in good health. The source material was blood. The V gene is TRBV27, the J gene TRBJ2-7; 8 nucleotides match TRBD2. The CDR3 region is CASSIAGSSYEQYF. CDR3 coding DNA: TGTGCCAGCAGTATAGCGGGGTCGTCCTACGAGCAGTACTTC.